This T cell receptor beta chain was captured in a study of memory CD8 T cells in hepatitis C reinfection. Across the study: Pre-reinfection sampling occurred 55 to 20 weeks ahead of detected reinfection. Study observations and caveats: Conclusions on public clonotypes and secondary clearance were not definitive with about 5 donors.

As to this clone: The antigen is undetermined.

The germline V gene has CDR1 MNHNS and CDR2 SASEGT. The CDR3 is 16 amino acids. Deletions cut 2 bases from V and 8 bases from J, with 19 bases between. The time point here: pre-reinfection, 55 to 20 weeks before reinfection detection. TCR sequencing was done directly ex vivo on sorted cells, without expansion in vitro. The Montreal HEPCO cohort supplied donors who inject drugs. At all three reinfection time points, viable CD3+ CD8+ CD45RO- cells from a couple of donors served as controls. Clones were sequenced by immunoSEQ multiplex PCR, and TCRdb holds only the in-frame ones, with some missing. The sample lists over 50,000 clones, approximately 89% occurring once.

Source material: naive CD8+ T cells sorted from blood. This chain joins TRBV6-1 and TRBJ2-1, with D perhaps matching TRBD1 (7 bases). The clonotype originates from a man younger than 30 with hepatitis C virus infection. In nucleotides, the CDR3 is TGTGCCAGCAGTGAACAGGGGGGCAACGGAGGGGATGAGCAGTTCTTC. Translating it yields CASSEQGGNGGDEQFF.